The 6 T cell receptor beta chains below were found in one sample sequenced in a study of CD8+ T cells in alopecia areata. Once RNA had been extracted, it was reverse transcribed into cDNA to act as the sequencing template. Assay used: immunoSEQ multiplex PCR; TCRdb lists only in-frame clones, some missing. This repertoire shows approximately 180,000 clones, around 50% found once; its top ten account for roughly 15%. The sample in question was CD4+ T cells sorted from blood, obtained at week 0. These receptors were collected from a human donor with alopecia areata.

The CDR3 is CASSYSQRGGKNEQFF. The CDR3 coding sequence is TGTGCCAGCAGCTACTCCCAGCGGGGGGGCAAGAATGAGCAGTTCTTC. This rearrangement joins TRBV11-3 to TRBJ2-1; 10 bases line up with TRBD2. Germline V lookup: CDR1 SGHNT, CDR2 YENEEA. The CDR3 runs to 16 residues. J was trimmed by 7 bases and V by 4 bases; bases with no gene match: 10.

This clone has more than one count but fewer than ten. This rearrangement joins TRBV29-1 to TRBJ2-5, with 8 bases matching TRBD1. Trimming cost V 6 bases and J 3 bases; bases outside gene matches: 6. The CDR3 covers 13 residues. The germline V gene has CDR1 SQVTM and CDR2 ANQGSEA. The CDR3 loop is CSVFGQGKETQYF. In nucleotides, the CDR3 is TGCAGCGTCTTCGGACAGGGCAAAGAGACCCAGTACTTC.

This clone was detected only once. This chain joins TRBV29-1 and TRBJ2-1; TRBD1 agrees at 11 bases. CDR1 is SQVTM and CDR2 is ANQGSEA in the germline V gene. The CDR3 covers 12 residues. Losses at the gene ends were 7 bases for V and 9 bases for J; bases not matched to a gene: 5. DNA of the CDR3: TGCAGCGGAGGACAGGGGGCAGGTGAGCAGTTCTTC. Its translation is CSGGQGAGEQFF.

The CDR3 DNA is TGTGCCAGCAGGAGGGGTGTCCAGCCCCAGCATTTT. This gives the protein CASRRGVQPQHF. The V and J genes are TRBV6-1 and TRBJ1-5; TRBD1 might be the D (5 bases). Germline V lookup: CDR1 MNHNS, CDR2 SASEGT. The V and J ends lost 6 bases and 7 bases respectively, with 10 bases between them. The CDR3 is 12 amino acids.

J is TRBJ2-5 and V is TRBV27, with D possibly TRBD2 on 5 matching bases. This CDR3 has 13 amino acids. CDR1 is MNHEY, CDR2 SMNVEV, per germline (reference sequence). V gave up 5 bases and J gave up 5 bases, with 12 bases separating them. CDR3 protein: CASSLGEGETQYF. CDR3 in DNA: TGTGCCAGCAGTCTGGGAGAAGGGGAGACCCAGTACTTC.

The V gene is TRBV29-1, the J gene TRBJ1-2, with D perhaps matching TRBD1 (5 bases). Germline V gene data show CDR1 as SQVTM and CDR2 as ANQGSEA. The CDR3 is 11 amino acids. V lost 4 bases to trimming and J lost 8 bases, with 11 bases between them. The CDR3 sequence: CSVVRGKGYTF. The CDR3 DNA reads as TGCAGCGTTGTACGGGGGAAGGGCTACACCTTC.